This T cell receptor beta chain is drawn from a study of T cells after posttransplantation cyclophosphamide. V was trimmed by 3 bases and J by 4 bases, leaving 12 bases between them. The CDR3 runs to 15 residues. Germline CDR1 and CDR2: LGHNA and YNFKEQ. A few counts support this clone. The antigen remains unidentified. Findings and limits, study-wide: Skin or GI-infiltrating T cells shared few TRB sequences with blood. Recipient CMV seropositivity and CMV reactivation strongly tracked TRB clonality. Later blood repertoires were often dominated by clones from the donor CD8+ memory compartment.

Using immunoSEQ multiplex PCR, the repertoire was profiled, and TCRdb retains in-frame clones only, with some absent. Sampling found tens of thousands of clones, none seen once. J is TRBJ2-2 and V is TRBV4-2; D unresolved. The sequenced sample consisted of PBMCs. The origin of this receptor is a woman between 50 and 59 years old in good health and a related stem cell transplant donor. This chain's CDR3 is CASSQIAGSTGELFF. For the CDR3, the DNA is TGTGCCAGCAGCCAGATTGCAGGTTCCACCGGGGAGCTGTTTTTT.